Presented here are 13 T cell receptor beta chains from one specimen sequenced in a study of identifying expanded T cells in peripheral blood. The protocol was immunoSEQ multiplex PCR, while the TCRdb copy is restricted to in-frame clones and leaves out a portion. The table includes about 83,000 clones, 89% detected once. What was sequenced was blood. These receptors came from a person aged 18 to 69 in good health.

V gene TRBV6-6 combines with J gene TRBJ2-1, with TRBD2 matching over 7 bases. The junction had 4 bases not matched to a gene; V was cut back by 6 bases and J by 2 bases. The CDR3 length is 14 residues. The germline gives CDR1 MNHNY, CDR2 SVGAGI (reference sequence). The CDR3: CASSPAGTYNEQFF. The CDR3 region has the DNA TGTGCCAGCAGCCCAGCGGGGACCTACAATGAGCAGTTCTTC.

For the CDR3, the DNA is TGTGCCAGCAGCTGGGGCGGGGGGGCGGATGAGACCCAGTACTTC. It yields the protein CASSWGGGADETQYF. This chain links TRBV7-2 with TRBJ2-5; 9 bases map to TRBD2. J was trimmed by 5 bases and V by 4 bases; bases with no gene match: 8. Germline lookup yields CDR1 SGHTA and CDR2 FQGNSA. The CDR3 runs 15 residues. Filled out from reference TRBV7-2 and TRBJ2-5, the complete variable domain reads GAGVSQSPSNKVTEKGKDVELRCDPISGHTALYWYRQSLGQGLEFLIYFQGNSAPDKSGLPSDRFSAERTGGSVSTLTIQRTQQEDSAVYLCASSWGGGADETQYFGPGTRLLVL.

The genes are TRBV25-1 and TRBJ2-3, with 8 bases lining up with TRBD2. The ends lost 6 bases at V and 7 bases at J; junction bases unmatched: 12. CDR1 and CDR2 from the germline V gene are MGHDK and SYGVNS. The CDR3 length is 15 residues. The CDR3 DNA follows: TGTGCCAGCAGCCCGGGACTAGGAAAAGTAAATACGCAGTATTTT. Translation: CASSPGLGKVNTQYF.

The V gene is TRBV4-3, the J gene TRBJ2-7; 7 bases line up with TRBD2. Germline CDR1 LGHNA, CDR2 YSLEER. CDR3 size: 15 residues. Trimming took 0 bases from V and 5 from J; bases not matched to a gene: 7. The CDR3 sequence is CASSQEWRESHEQYF. The DNA of the CDR3 is TGCGCCAGCAGCCAAGAATGGCGGGAGAGCCACGAGCAGTACTTC.

The gene calls are TRBV10-3 and TRBJ2-2; TRBD1 is a possible D gene (6 bases). Germline loops: CDR1 ENHRY, CDR2 SYGVKD. The CDR3 runs 12 residues. V lost 11 bases to trimming and J lost 3 bases, with 10 bases between them. As DNA, the CDR3 is TGTGCCGTACCAGGGGACACCGGGGAGCTGTTTTTT. Encoded protein: CAVPGDTGELFF.

This clone has a single count. This chain links TRBV19 with TRBJ2-3; the D gene is possibly TRBD2 (5 bases). Trimming cost V 0 bases and J 2 bases, with 9 bases left between them. Germline CDR1 reads LNHDA; CDR2 reads SQIVND (reference sequence). The CDR3 is 15 residues long. CDR3 protein: CASSIDPGTTDTQYF. The DNA of the CDR3 is TGTGCCAGTAGTATAGATCCGGGAACCACAGATACGCAGTATTTT.

The chain uses TRBV2 and TRBJ2-3; D is unclear. CDR3 length: 14 residues. Trimming took off 3 bases at V and 2 bases at J, with 9 bases between the two ends. CDR1 SNHLY and CDR2 FYNNEI come from the germline V gene. The CDR3 nucleotides read TGTGCCAGCAGTGACGTCGTACTCACAGATACGCAGTATTTT. It specifies CASSDVVLTDTQYF. The full variable domain, with the rest looked up from reference TRBV2 and TRBJ2-3, is EPEVTQTPSHQVTQMGQEVILRCVPISNHLYFYWYRQILGQKVEFLVSFYNNEISEKSEIFDDQFSVERPDGSNFTLKIRSTKLEDSAMYFCASSDVVLTDTQYFGPGTRLTVL.

This chain joins TRBV19 and TRBJ2-6, with D possibly called TRBD1 or TRBD2 (5 bases each). Germline V gene lookup returns CDR1 LNHDA and CDR2 SQIVND (reference sequence). The CDR3 consists of 15 residues. Trimming left V 5 bases short and J 3 bases short, with 11 bases between. The CDR3 bases are TGTGCCAGTAGTGTAACGAGGGGTGGGGCCAACGTCCTGACTTTC. Its translation is CASSVTRGGANVLTF.

J is TRBJ1-2 and V is TRBV15; D uncertain. CDR1 and CDR2 (germline): LNHNV, YYDKDF (reference sequence). Trimming removed 0 bases at V and 6 bases at J, with 11 bases between. The CDR3 sequence is 14 residues long. CDR3 DNA sequence: TGTGCCACCAGCAGAGATCTTGTCGAGCATGGCTACACCTTC. Amino acids: CATSRDLVEHGYTF.

J is TRBJ2-6 and V is TRBV7-9; D tentatively fits TRBD1 or TRBD2 (6 bases each). V dropped 1 base and J dropped 2 bases, with 9 bases sitting between them. The V gene's germline CDR1 is SEHNR and CDR2 FQNEAQ (reference sequence). The CDR3 totals 16 residues. CDR3 loop: CASSLGRGPGANVLTF. The CDR3 region has the DNA TGTGCCAGCAGCTTAGGCCGGGGGCCTGGGGCCAACGTCCTGACTTTC.

The chain couples TRBV6-5 to TRBJ2-7; D assignment may be TRBD1 or TRBD2 (5 bases each). Trimming shortened V by 6 bases and J by 6 bases, and 15 bases separated the two germline ends. Germline V gene data show CDR1 as MNHEY and CDR2 as SVGAGI. There are 13 residues in the CDR3. This chain's CDR3 is CASSPPSGTEQYF. In DNA form, the CDR3 reads TGTGCCAGCAGCCCACCTTCCGGGACCGAGCAGTACTTC.

The rearrangement joins TRBV7-2 to TRBJ1-4; D call uncertain. Germline assignment: CDR1 SGHTA and CDR2 FQGNSA. The CDR3 has 13 residues. Trimming removed 5 bases at V and 3 bases at J, with 7 bases between. In DNA form, the CDR3 reads TGTGCCAGCAGCCAAGGGCCTAATGAAAAACTGTTTTTT. Its protein is CASSQGPNEKLFF.

The V gene is TRBV5-1, the J gene TRBJ2-1; D ambiguous. The CDR3 has 15 amino acids. The V end lost 2 bases, the J end lost 5 bases, and 14 bases lay between the germline ends. Germline V gene lookup returns CDR1 SGHRS and CDR2 YFSETQ. The CDR3 region has the DNA TGCGCCAGCAGCTTTTTATCACAGTACGACAATGAGCAGTTCTTC. Its translation is CASSFLSQYDNEQFF.